The 21 T cell receptor beta chains listed next were all sequenced from one sample in a study of shared clonotypes between healthy human individuals. Only in-frame clones appear in the TCRdb table, and some are missing; sequencing was by immunoSEQ multiplex PCR. The sample includes roughly 2.2 million clones, around 92% of them seen just once. The sequencing sample was made of naive CD4+ T cells from PBMCs. Subset meaning: CD45RA+ positively selected. The source of these receptors is a man aged 18 to 29 in good health. Some clones in this sample may be carry-over from other donors' samples.

This chain links TRBV7-9 with TRBJ2-6; 8 bases agree with TRBD2. The CDR3 length is 17 residues. The V and J ends lost 4 bases and 0 bases, in that order; junction bases with no gene match: 5. Germline CDR1 is SEHNR and CDR2 is FQNEAQ (reference sequence). Here the CDR3 DNA reads TGTGCCAGCAGCTCGTCCGGGAGGGCCTCTGGGGCCAACGTCCTGACTTTC. It is translated as CASSSSGRASGANVLTF.

This chain links TRBV28 with TRBJ2-1, with a possible D match to TRBD2 (5 bases). The CDR3 is 17 amino acids. The V gene lost 5 bases and the J gene lost 4 bases, with 21 bases spanning the gap. CDR1 and CDR2 (germline): MDHEN, SYDVKM. The DNA of the CDR3 is TGTGCCAGCAGTCCTCCCGGAGTAGGTCGGGGTTACAATGAGCAGTTCTTC. It translates to CASSPPGVGRGYNEQFF.

This chain uses TRBV7-2 with TRBJ2-1; TRBD2 matches at 9 bases. This CDR3 contains 16 residues. J gave up 1 base and V 4 bases, and 5 bases lay outside the gene matches. Germline CDR1 SGHTA, CDR2 FQGNSA. CDR3 region: CASSSRLAESYNEQFF. In nucleotides, the CDR3 is TGTGCCAGCAGCTCTCGACTAGCGGAGTCCTACAATGAGCAGTTCTTC.

As concerns this clone: Additional DNA sequences in this sample encode the identical CDR3. The chain is built from TRBV5-1 and TRBJ1-5; TRBD1 might be the D (5 bases). CDR1 and CDR2 (germline): SGHRS, YFSETQ. Trimming removed 4 bases from V and 0 bases from J, with 11 bases in between. The CDR3 totals 15 residues. CDR3: CASSPGGFSNQPQHF. Here the CDR3 DNA reads TGCGCCAGCAGCCCCGGGGGTTTTAGCAATCAGCCCCAGCATTTT.

The chain is built from TRBV5-5 and TRBJ2-5; 7 bases fit TRBD2. The CDR3 is 17 amino acids. The V and J ends lost 0 bases and 5 bases, in that order; junction bases with no gene match: 13. Per germline, CDR1 SGHKS and CDR2 YYEKEE (reference sequence). The CDR3 is CASSLAGGAGSQETQYF. CDR3 coding DNA: TGTGCCAGCAGCTTGGCGGGGGGAGCCGGGAGCCAGGAGACCCAGTACTTC.

The chain is built from TRBV27 and TRBJ2-7, with a tentative D call TRBD1 (6 bases). Germline values: CDR1 MNHEY, CDR2 SMNVEV (reference sequence). The CDR3 runs 19 residues. V was cut by 2 bases and J by 6 bases, with 29 bases left in between. The CDR3 DNA follows: TGTGCCAGCAGTTTACGTTTCCGGGCAGGGGAATGGTTTGCCTCCGAGCAGTACTTC. It specifies CASSLRFRAGEWFASEQYF.

The J gene is TRBJ2-5, the V gene TRBV2; no clear D. Looked up from germline, CDR1 is SNHLY and CDR2 is FYNNEI. This CDR3 has 15 residues. V was cut by 4 bases and J by 0 bases, with 12 bases left in between. DNA of the CDR3: TGTGCCAGCAGTGTTCAGGCCCTATACCAAGAGACCCAGTACTTC. It yields the protein CASSVQALYQETQYF.

J is TRBJ2-5 and V is TRBV4-1, with 8 positions matching TRBD1. The length of the CDR3 is 16 residues. CDR1 is MGHRA and CDR2 is YSYEKL in the germline V gene. V was clipped by 3 bases and J by 4 bases; unmatched bases: 10. CDR3 nucleotides: TGCGCCAGCAGCCATTATCACAGGGGGGTTGGAGAGACCCAGTACTTC. Amino acids: CASSHYHRGVGETQYF.

The chain carries TRBV4-3 and TRBJ2-6; no clear D gene. This CDR3 region has 16 residues. Per the germline V gene, CDR1 is LGHNA and CDR2 is YSLEER. The V and J ends lost 1 base and 0 bases respectively, with 7 bases between them. CDR3 sequence (DNA): TGCGCCAGCAGCCAAGGTGGATTCTCTGGGGCCAACGTCCTGACTTTC. Its protein product is CASSQGGFSGANVLTF.

CDR3 DNA: TGTGCCAGCAGCCAGGATACGACAGTCAACTATGGCTACACCTTC. Encoded protein: CASSQDTTVNYGYTF. This chain connects TRBV4-2 to TRBJ1-2, with D maybe TRBD1 (5 bases). CDR3 length: 15 amino acids. Trimming left V 3 bases short and J 2 bases short, with 13 bases between. In germline, CDR1 is LGHNA, CDR2 YNFKEQ.

This clone occurred once. Other DNA variants within this sample encode the same CDR3. V gene TRBV5-1 combines with J gene TRBJ2-5, with D maybe TRBD2 (6 bases). V was cut by 0 bases and J by 4 bases, with 13 bases left in between. CDR1 is SGHRS and CDR2 is YFSETQ in the germline V gene. CDR3 size: 15 residues. The CDR3, as DNA: TGCGCCAGCAGCTTGGCCGGGACTCGAGGAGAGACCCAGTACTTC. Translating it yields CASSLAGTRGETQYF.

CDR3 bases: TGTGCCAGCAGCCCCTCAGGGGGTGGCTATGGCTACACCTTC. It yields the protein CASSPSGGGYGYTF. The genes are TRBV9 and TRBJ1-2; 7 positions match TRBD1. The CDR3 spans 14 residues. The germline CDR1 and CDR2 sequences are SGDLS and YYNGEE. The V segment lost 4 bases and the J segment 4 bases; nucleotides outside the gene matches: 7.

The chain links TRBV7-2 to TRBJ1-1, with 9 positions matching TRBD1. This CDR3 has 14 amino acids. Germline CDR1 and CDR2: SGHTA and FQGNSA. Trimming took 6 bases from V and 13 from J; bases not matched to a gene: 15. The CDR3 is CASRQSRDRVSFFF. The CDR3 bases are TGTGCCAGCAGGCAATCCCGGGACAGGGTCTCCTTTTTCTTT.

The chain is built from TRBV5-1 and TRBJ2-2, with TRBD1 matching 8 bases. The germline V gene has CDR1 SGHRS and CDR2 YFSETQ. V lost 2 bases, J lost 3 bases, and 6 bases stayed unmatched. The CDR3 spans 16 residues. This CDR3 is CASSFEGQGYTGELFF. The CDR3 DNA sequence: TGCGCCAGCAGCTTTGAAGGACAGGGCTACACCGGGGAGCTGTTTTTT.

CDR3 in DNA: TGTGCCAGCAGTTTAAGCGGCGGGGGCGGACTATATGGCTACACCTTC. It codes for CASSLSGGGGLYGYTF. The chain combines TRBV28 with TRBJ1-2; possibly TRBD1 for D (6 bases). The V end lost 2 bases, the J end lost 5 bases, and 18 bases lay between the germline ends. Per germline, CDR1 MDHEN and CDR2 SYDVKM. The CDR3 is 16 amino acids.

The gene calls are TRBV28 and TRBJ1-1; D gene unclear. V was pared by 5 bases and J by 1 base, with 11 bases between. Germline CDR1 MDHEN, CDR2 SYDVKM. The CDR3 runs to 14 residues. The CDR3 protein is CASSAPGENTEAFF. CDR3 nucleotide sequence: TGTGCCAGCAGTGCCCCCGGGGAGAACACTGAAGCTTTCTTT.

V is TRBV30 and J is TRBJ1-6, with unresolved D. V shed 7 bases and J shed 8 bases, with 15 bases lying between them. CDR3 length equals 13 residues. The germline CDR1 and CDR2 sequences are GTSNPN and SVGIG (reference sequence). CDR3 sequence reads: CASQDGNYSPLHF. The CDR3 DNA reads as TGTGCCTCCCAGGACGGGAACTATTCACCCCTCCACTTT.

This chain uses TRBV4-1 with TRBJ2-1; possibly TRBD1 or TRBD2 for D (6 bases each). The CDR3 spans 14 residues. Trimming took off 6 bases at V and 0 bases at J, with 9 bases between the two ends. CDR1 and CDR2 (germline): MGHRA, YSYEKL. The CDR3 DNA is TGCGCCAGCAGAGGGGGGACCTCCTACAATGAGCAGTTCTTC. The encoded protein is CASRGGTSYNEQFF.

The chain employs TRBV7-9 and TRBJ2-3; TRBD1 or TRBD2 may be the D gene (5 bases each). V was cut by 7 bases and J by 4 bases, with 15 bases left in between. CDR3 length equals 14 residues. The germline V gene has CDR1 SEHNR and CDR2 FQNEAQ (reference sequence). CDR3 nucleotide sequence: TGTGCCAGCACCCTACATGGGGGTGCAGATACGCAGTATTTT. Amino acid sequence: CASTLHGGADTQYF.

The chain couples TRBV7-2 to TRBJ1-5, with 10 bases fitting TRBD1. This CDR3 region has 14 residues. The germline V gene encodes CDR1 SGHTA and CDR2 FQGNSA. Trimming removed 5 bases from V and 7 bases from J; junction bases left unmatched: 5. The CDR3 is CASSDGTGDQPQHF. CDR3 in DNA: TGTGCCAGCAGCGACGGGACAGGGGACCAGCCCCAGCATTTT. Filled out from reference TRBV7-2 and TRBJ1-5, the complete variable domain reads GAGVSQSPSNKVTEKGKDVELRCDPISGHTALYWYRQSLGQGLEFLIYFQGNSAPDKSGLPSDRFSAERTGGSVSTLTIQRTQQEDSAVYLCASSDGTGDQPQHFGDGTRLSIL.

This clone was counted a few times. V and J are TRBV7-9 and TRBJ2-2; 8 positions match TRBD2. This CDR3 is built from 16 residues. Germline values: CDR1 SEHNR, CDR2 FQNEAQ (reference sequence). The V gene end was trimmed by 5 bases and the J gene end by 4 bases; junction bases not matched to a gene: 9. CDR3 DNA sequence: TGTGCCAGCAGCGCGTCGGGAGGGGCAGTCACCGGGGAGCTGTTTTTT. This gives the protein CASSASGGAVTGELFF.